The rows below give T cell receptor beta chains drawn from one sample of a study of shared T cell receptors in the human thymus. Profiling relied on immunoSEQ multiplex PCR, and the TCRdb table lists in-frame clones only, not all of them. Here the sample spans about 540,000 clones, about 80% being singletons. The same data also went into a second study, on human thymus T cells.

Sequencing was done on a sample of thymocytes. Every receptor here comes from a boy under two years old with a congenital heart defect. Each CDR3 is given with its conserved first and last residue. The order of the fields is D gene, J gene, clone size, V gene, CDR3 DNA, CDR3 protein. D genes are given only for firm matches. Where a row states a size, it is once, few, many or the class of an expanded clone; other rows omit it.

d_call: TRBD2
j_call: TRBJ2-5
clone_size: -
v_call: TRBV7-8
cdr3_nt: TGTGCCAGCAGCTTAGCGCGCAGAAGCGGGAGGCAGGTAGAGACCCAGTACTTC
cdr3_aa: CASSLARRSGRQVETQYF

d_call: TRBD2
j_call: TRBJ2-7
clone_size: -
v_call: TRBV4-2
cdr3_nt: TGTGCCAGCAGCCTCCTGCGGGGTAGCGGGAGTTACGAGCAGTACTTC
cdr3_aa: CASSLLRGSGSYEQYF

d_call: TRBD2
j_call: TRBJ2-5
clone_size: -
v_call: TRBV28
cdr3_nt: TGTGCCCCAGCCCCCCAAGCGGGAGTCCAAGAGACCCAGTACTTC
cdr3_aa: CAPAPQAGVQETQYF

d_call: -
j_call: TRBJ2-7
clone_size: once
v_call: TRBV5-4
cdr3_nt: TGTGCCAGCAGCTTAACCCAGAGCGGCACCTCCTCCGACGAGCAGTACTTC
cdr3_aa: CASSLTQSGTSSDEQYF

d_call: -
j_call: TRBJ2-5
clone_size: -
v_call: TRBV5-1
cdr3_nt: TGCGCCAGCAGACGCCGAACTAGCAGCCAAGAGACCCAGTACTTC
cdr3_aa: CASRRRTSSQETQYF

d_call: TRBD1
j_call: TRBJ2-2
clone_size: -
v_call: TRBV6-4
cdr3_nt: TGTGCCAGCAGTGTTAACAGGGGAACCGGGGAGCTGTTTTTT
cdr3_aa: CASSVNRGTGELFF

d_call: -
j_call: TRBJ2-3
clone_size: -
v_call: TRBV5-1
cdr3_nt: TGCGCCAGCAGATCCGGCGGGGTGGGGACGCAGTATTTT
cdr3_aa: CASRSGGVGTQYF

d_call: -
j_call: TRBJ2-1
clone_size: -
v_call: TRBV11-3
cdr3_nt: TGTGCCAGCAGCTTAGATCCGGTCGCGGGCGGTGAGCAGTTCTTC
cdr3_aa: CASSLDPVAGGEQFF

d_call: -
j_call: TRBJ2-7
clone_size: -
v_call: TRBV14
cdr3_nt: TGTGCCAGCAGCCAACGGGATACTGTCGGCTCCTACGAGCAGTACTTC
cdr3_aa: CASSQRDTVGSYEQYF

d_call: -
j_call: TRBJ1-4
clone_size: -
v_call: TRBV27
cdr3_nt: TGTGCCAGCAGTTCTGGACACTATAATGAAAAACTGTTTTTT
cdr3_aa: CASSSGHYNEKLFF

d_call: TRBD2
j_call: TRBJ2-1
clone_size: -
v_call: TRBV5-1
cdr3_nt: TGCGCCAGCAGCCCAGGGACTAAGCCCGCTATCAATGAGCAGTTCTTC
cdr3_aa: CASSPGTKPAINEQFF

d_call: TRBD1
j_call: TRBJ2-7
clone_size: -
v_call: TRBV18
cdr3_nt: TGTGCCAGCTCACCCCCCGGGACAGGGTCCCACGAGCAGTACTTC
cdr3_aa: CASSPPGTGSHEQYF

d_call: -
j_call: TRBJ2-7
clone_size: -
v_call: TRBV4-3
cdr3_nt: TGCGCCAGCAGCCAAGGGGGGGATAATAACGAGCAGTACTTC
cdr3_aa: CASSQGGDNNEQYF

d_call: -
j_call: TRBJ2-7
clone_size: -
v_call: TRBV13
cdr3_nt: TGTGCCAGCAGCTTAGGGCTCAGGGTCTACGAGCAGTACTTC
cdr3_aa: CASSLGLRVYEQYF

d_call: -
j_call: TRBJ1-2
clone_size: -
v_call: TRBV11-3
cdr3_nt: TGTGCCAGCCAAGGGAGGGAAGGTGGCTACACCTTC
cdr3_aa: CASQGREGGYTF

d_call: -
j_call: TRBJ2-3
clone_size: once
v_call: TRBV5-7
cdr3_nt: TGTGCCAGCGGCTGGCGGGTCACAGATACGCAGTATTTT
cdr3_aa: CASGWRVTDTQYF

d_call: TRBD2
j_call: TRBJ2-1
clone_size: -
v_call: TRBV7-8
cdr3_nt: TGTGCCAGCAGCCTTAAGGGGACTAGCGGCGACAATGAGCAGTTCTTC
cdr3_aa: CASSLKGTSGDNEQFF

d_call: -
j_call: TRBJ2-1
clone_size: -
v_call: TRBV21-1
cdr3_nt: TGTGCCAGCAGCAAAGTCCCTAGCGGGAGGGACAATGAGCAGTTCTTC
cdr3_aa: CASSKVPSGRDNEQFF

d_call: -
j_call: TRBJ1-3
clone_size: once
v_call: TRBV7-9
cdr3_nt: TGTGCCAGCAGCTTATCCCCCCCCGAGAACTCTCTCTCTGGAAACACCATATATTTT
cdr3_aa: CASSLSPPENSLSGNTIYF

d_call: TRBD1
j_call: TRBJ1-5
clone_size: -
v_call: TRBV30
cdr3_nt: TGTGCCTGGAGTGGGGGCAGGGGGAGCAATCAGCCCCAGCATTTT
cdr3_aa: CAWSGGRGSNQPQHF

d_call: TRBD1
j_call: TRBJ2-7
clone_size: -
v_call: TRBV6-1
cdr3_nt: TGTGCCAGCAGTGGGGGGTTGGGACAGATTAGCTCCTACGAGCAGTACTTC
cdr3_aa: CASSGGLGQISSYEQYF

d_call: TRBD2
j_call: TRBJ2-3
clone_size: -
v_call: TRBV10-3
cdr3_nt: TGTGCCATCAGTGGGCCCGTACCCTCCCTGGGCGGGGGGGCCCCGGTGGCAGATACGCAGTATTTT
cdr3_aa: CAISGPVPSLGGGAPVADTQYF

d_call: TRBD2
j_call: TRBJ2-3
clone_size: -
v_call: TRBV5-6
cdr3_nt: TGTGCCAGCAGCTTAGCGGGAGGGCCCGCAGATACGCAGTATTTT
cdr3_aa: CASSLAGGPADTQYF

d_call: -
j_call: TRBJ2-7
clone_size: -
v_call: TRBV13
cdr3_nt: TGTGCCAGCAGTTTGGGCGGGTCCGGCTACGAGCAGTACTTC
cdr3_aa: CASSLGGSGYEQYF

d_call: TRBD1
j_call: TRBJ2-5
clone_size: -
v_call: TRBV27
cdr3_nt: TGTGCCAGCAGCGGGACAGGGAGTGGGACCCAGTACTTC
cdr3_aa: CASSGTGSGTQYF

d_call: TRBD2
j_call: TRBJ2-5
clone_size: -
v_call: TRBV4-3
cdr3_nt: TGCGCCAGCAGCCAGCTAGGCGGGACTAGCGGAAAACAAGAGACCCAGTACTTC
cdr3_aa: CASSQLGGTSGKQETQYF

d_call: -
j_call: TRBJ2-2
clone_size: -
v_call: TRBV21-1
cdr3_nt: TGTGCCAGCAGCAAATCTGCGGTGAACACCGGGGAGCTGTTTTTT
cdr3_aa: CASSKSAVNTGELFF

d_call: -
j_call: TRBJ2-2
clone_size: -
v_call: TRBV19
cdr3_nt: TGTGCCAGTATGGACTGGAGCGGCACTGGGTCCGGGGAGCTGTTTTTT
cdr3_aa: CASMDWSGTGSGELFF

d_call: TRBD1
j_call: TRBJ1-4
clone_size: -
v_call: TRBV5-6
cdr3_nt: TGTGCCAGCAGCTTGAAGGGACAGGACCTCCGGTGGACTAATGAAAAACTGTTTTTT
cdr3_aa: CASSLKGQDLRWTNEKLFF

d_call: TRBD2
j_call: TRBJ2-1
clone_size: -
v_call: TRBV4-1
cdr3_nt: TGCGCCAGCAGCCATACTCACTTAGCGGGAGGGCGAAATGAGCAGTTCTTC
cdr3_aa: CASSHTHLAGGRNEQFF

d_call: -
j_call: TRBJ2-7
clone_size: few
v_call: TRBV6-1
cdr3_nt: TGTGCCAGCAGCGAAACCCCAGGGGACGAGCAGTACTTC
cdr3_aa: CASSETPGDEQYF

d_call: -
j_call: TRBJ2-7
clone_size: -
v_call: TRBV5-1
cdr3_nt: TGCGCCAGCAGCTCCAAGACAGGTGCCTACGAGCAGTACTTC
cdr3_aa: CASSSKTGAYEQYF

d_call: -
j_call: TRBJ2-7
clone_size: once
v_call: TRBV27
cdr3_nt: TGTGCCAGCAGTTTATTGACAGATTCCTACGAGCAGTACTTC
cdr3_aa: CASSLLTDSYEQYF

d_call: TRBD1
j_call: TRBJ2-7
clone_size: -
v_call: TRBV5-6
cdr3_nt: TGTGCCAGCAGCTTGTGGCAGGGGGCCCGCTACGAGCAGTACTTC
cdr3_aa: CASSLWQGARYEQYF

d_call: TRBD2
j_call: TRBJ2-7
clone_size: -
v_call: TRBV28
cdr3_nt: TGTGCCAGCAGTCCGCGACTAGCGGGAGGGCCCGCGGACCCCTACGAGCAGTACTTC
cdr3_aa: CASSPRLAGGPADPYEQYF

d_call: TRBD2
j_call: TRBJ2-5
clone_size: -
v_call: TRBV11-1
cdr3_nt: TGTGCCAGCAGCCCAGGGACTAGCGGGGCCCAAGAGACCCAGTACTTC
cdr3_aa: CASSPGTSGAQETQYF

d_call: TRBD2
j_call: TRBJ2-3
clone_size: -
v_call: TRBV9
cdr3_nt: TGTGCCAGCAGCGTAGGGGAACTAGCGGGAGGGCCCTATGAGGGCACAGATACGCAGTATTTT
cdr3_aa: CASSVGELAGGPYEGTDTQYF

d_call: -
j_call: TRBJ1-5
clone_size: -
v_call: TRBV21-1
cdr3_nt: TGTGCCAGCAGCAAAGGTCCCAGGGAAGGTCAGCCCCAGCATTTT
cdr3_aa: CASSKGPREGQPQHF

d_call: TRBD2
j_call: TRBJ2-1
clone_size: -
v_call: TRBV29-1
cdr3_nt: TGCAGCGCCGGCGGGACTAGCGGTCATGCTAGCTCCTACAATGAGCAGTTCTTC
cdr3_aa: CSAGGTSGHASSYNEQFF

d_call: TRBD1
j_call: TRBJ1-1
clone_size: once
v_call: TRBV27
cdr3_nt: TGTGCCAGCAGTTCAGGACAGGCGGGGCTGAACACTGAAGCTTTCTTT
cdr3_aa: CASSSGQAGLNTEAFF

d_call: TRBD2
j_call: TRBJ2-7
clone_size: few
v_call: TRBV7-8
cdr3_nt: TGTGCCAGCAGCAACGCTAGCGGGAGAGGACCCTACGAGCAGTACTTC
cdr3_aa: CASSNASGRGPYEQYF

d_call: TRBD1
j_call: TRBJ2-7
clone_size: -
v_call: TRBV4-1
cdr3_nt: TGCGCCAGCAGCCAACTCCGGGACAGGGGACCCTACGAGCAGTACTTC
cdr3_aa: CASSQLRDRGPYEQYF

d_call: -
j_call: TRBJ2-7
clone_size: -
v_call: TRBV15
cdr3_nt: TGTGCCACCAGCAGTCAACAGGGATTGGGCTACGAGCAGTACTTC
cdr3_aa: CATSSQQGLGYEQYF

d_call: TRBD2
j_call: TRBJ2-7
clone_size: -
v_call: TRBV28
cdr3_nt: TGTGCCAGCAGTTTCCCAGCGGGAGAATCCGAGCAGTACTTC
cdr3_aa: CASSFPAGESEQYF

d_call: -
j_call: TRBJ2-1
clone_size: -
v_call: TRBV29-1
cdr3_nt: TGCAGCGTTGAAGATAAGCAGACAATCTACAATGAGCAGTTCTTC
cdr3_aa: CSVEDKQTIYNEQFF

d_call: -
j_call: TRBJ2-3
clone_size: -
v_call: TRBV30
cdr3_nt: TGTGCCTCTCCGGGGATATGGGCAGATACGCAGTATTTT
cdr3_aa: CASPGIWADTQYF